Below, one T cell receptor (beta chain) is given with its context. It has no known antigen specificity. Nothing much larger sits one base from this clone, and base qualities are not available. The data were taken from a study of OX40 agonist ivuxolimab in advanced cancers. The study in broad terms: Ivuxolimab, which targeted the costimulatory receptor OX40 (CD134), was an agonistic, fully human IgG2 monoclonal antibody. Prior anti-PD-1, anti-PD-L1 or anti-CTLA-4 therapy was permitted, and 30% to 45% of dose-escalation patients had received checkpoint inhibitors. The paper reports the monotherapy dose-escalation portion (N = 52 patients) of the phase I ivuxolimab trial. Intravenous ivuxolimab was administered to patients every 2 weeks at six dose levels: 0.01, 0.1, 0.3, 1.5, 3 and 10 mg/kg. A male proportion of roughly 85% and a mean age of approximately 61 years, ranging from 23 to 79, were recorded for the dose-escalation cohort. Of the approximately 50 patients in dose escalation, some 20 had hepatocellular carcinoma, approximately 15 had melanoma, 9 had renal cell carcinoma and 9 had head and neck cancer. Partial responses occurred in three dose-escalation patients, of whom one had hepatocellular carcinoma and two had cutaneous melanoma. The point of sequencing TCRbeta in the periphery was to test whether ivuxolimab changed TCR sequence diversity and drove clonal T-cell expansion.

To sequence the TCRbeta CDR3 region, genomic DNA was isolated from the sorted cells. The immunoSEQ Assay was used for sequencing of TCRbeta CDR3 regions. This is the immuneACCESS table as TCRdb keeps it, with only in-frame sequences that have V and J called. A part of the clones is gone; compared with another copy, unresolved V genes explain less than half, and the rest is unexplained. The sample table shows roughly 70,000 clones, and about 84% are seen once. Approximately 0.68% of the sample comes from the top ten. The trial excluded patients who had a history of autoimmune disease or were on systemic immunosuppression. In every dose cohort, peripheral blood was drawn for TCR sequencing at baseline, cycle 4 day 1, and cycle 7 day 1. The samples were drawn from a first-in-human, open-label, multicenter phase I dose-escalation trial of ivuxolimab. Adults with locally advanced or metastatic head and neck squamous cell, hepatocellular, melanoma or renal cell carcinoma were enrolled in the trial. Before TCR sequencing, CD4+ T cells and CD8+ T cells from peripheral blood were sorted into separate populations.

Here is what the overall study found, with its caveats: In the 0.1-3.0 mg/kg groups, partial responders had among the lowest normalized peripheral clonal expansion, particularly in CD8+ T cells. Which antigens the clonally expanded peripheral T cells were specific for was not determined. Low levels of normalized T-cell clonal expansion were also shown by some nonresponding patients. Clonal expansion of both CD4+ and CD8+ blood T cells was observed from baseline to week 6 at doses 0.1 to 3.0 mg/kg. After ivuxolimab, expanded clones were on average more numerous among CD8+ T cells than among CD4+ T cells.

The junction shows trimming of 2 bases on V and 3 bases on J, and the gene matches do not reach 6 bases of it. The CDR3 runs 17 amino acids, cysteine and phenylalanine included. Just CDR3 DNA is preserved here, 51 bases in frame from base 1. The germline V gene (reference sequence) provides CDR1 LNHDA and CDR2 SQIVND. The sample consisted of CD4+ or CD8+ T cells sorted from blood, taken in a trial of the OX40 agonist ivuxolimab. This chain is built from TRBV19 and TRBJ2-6; 8 bases in the middle match TRBD1. This TCR was sampled from an adult with an advanced solid tumor such as melanoma, head and neck, liver or kidney cancer. The sequenced DNA: TGTGCCAGTAGTATACGGACAGGGAACATTGGGGCCAACGTCCTGACTTTC. This codes for CASSIRTGNIGANVLTF.